Below, one TCR beta chain is given with its context. The target antigen is unknown. This sample was included in a study of T cell responses to AZD1222 COVID-19 vaccine. Study at large: Pooled samples include second doses given at about 4 or 12 weeks.

This CDR3 region has 14 residues. Trimming removed 0 bases at V and 11 bases at J, with 16 bases between. CDR1 is MGHDK and CDR2 is SYGVNS in the germline V gene. Measured with immunoSEQ multiplex PCR; TCRdb has only the in-frame clones, and not every one. The sample has 92,000 or so clones, roughly nine tenths seen once; the top ten hold about 28%. General study results and limits: Spike-specific TCR breadth and depth went up after people got two AZD1222 doses. AZD1222 recipients seropositive at baseline numbered only six. CD4 TCRs covered the whole spike, strongest at regions 160-218 and 743-854.

The rearrangement joins TRBV25-1 to TRBJ1-1, with D possibly being TRBD1 (6 bases). This specimen consisted of peripheral blood, obtained on day 0 of AZD1222 vaccination. The TCR originated in an adult in good health. CDR3 region: CASSEYVGAGRAFF. CDR3 nucleotides: TGTGCCAGCAGTGAATATGTGGGGGCCGGGAGGGCTTTCTTT.